The rows below give T cell receptor beta chains drawn from one sample of a study of OX40 agonist ivuxolimab in advanced cancers. The repertoire was sequenced with immunoSEQ multiplex PCR; TCRdb's copy has only in-frame clones and lacks some. The sample carries 50,000 to 60,000 clones, approximately 90% recorded once. The sample was CD4+ or CD8+ T cells sorted from blood, taken in a trial of the OX40 agonist ivuxolimab. These receptors were taken from an adult with an advanced solid tumor such as melanoma, head and neck, liver or kidney cancer. CDR3s include the opening cysteine and the closing phenylalanine or tryptophan.

V gene: TRBV6-1; J gene: TRBJ2-2; CDR3 protein: CASSEGRGNRPSGGELFF
V gene: TRBV19; J gene: TRBJ2-7; CDR3 protein: CASSTGTTHYEQYF
V gene: TRBV5-1; J gene: TRBJ2-3; CDR3 protein: CASSLEKESTDTQYF
V gene: TRBV6-5; J gene: TRBJ2-3; CDR3 protein: CASSGQLGTDTQYF
V gene: TRBV30; J gene: TRBJ2-1; CDR3 protein: CAYGGGSSYNEQFF
V gene: TRBV27; J gene: TRBJ2-2; CDR3 protein: CASSFQHRVSNTGELFF
V gene: TRBV6-4; J gene: TRBJ2-7; CDR3 protein: CASSDCSSLCTYEQYF
V gene: TRBV28; J gene: TRBJ1-2; CDR3 protein: CASSLGTPNYGYTF
V gene: TRBV21-1; J gene: TRBJ2-5; CDR3 protein: CASSAQSLGEDSRETQYF
V gene: TRBV28; J gene: TRBJ1-2; CDR3 protein: CASSPDRDHYGYTF
V gene: TRBV7-3; J gene: TRBJ1-1; CDR3 protein: CASSPDGMNTEAFF
V gene: TRBV18; J gene: TRBJ2-1; CDR3 protein: CASSPGLAGSYNEQFF
V gene: TRBV6-6; J gene: TRBJ2-3; CDR3 protein: CASSYSTSGADTQYF
V gene: TRBV29-1; J gene: TRBJ2-7; CDR3 protein: CSVVPGAFGGEQYF
V gene: TRBV5-4; J gene: TRBJ2-3; CDR3 protein: CASSSDRVGNTDTQYF
V gene: TRBV11-2; J gene: TRBJ1-2; CDR3 protein: CASSLARDSSDGYTF
V gene: TRBV2; J gene: TRBJ2-7; CDR3 protein: CASSSEGQPIGEQYF
V gene: TRBV29-1; J gene: TRBJ1-1; CDR3 protein: CSVVGVNTEAFF
V gene: TRBV28; J gene: TRBJ2-1; CDR3 protein: CASQTRPAYNEQFF
V gene: TRBV6-5; J gene: TRBJ2-7; CDR3 protein: CASSPTGGTSYEQYF
V gene: TRBV29-1; J gene: TRBJ2-5; CDR3 protein: CSGGAGVGEETQYF
V gene: TRBV6-6; J gene: TRBJ2-7; CDR3 protein: CASSLNSGSPYEQYF
V gene: TRBV5-1; J gene: TRBJ2-3; CDR3 protein: CASSSKPAGGGNTQYF
V gene: TRBV2; J gene: TRBJ2-1; CDR3 protein: CASSGDRYLQFF
V gene: TRBV20-1; J gene: TRBJ1-2; CDR3 protein: CSAPGYGYTF
V gene: TRBV27; J gene: TRBJ2-3; CDR3 protein: CASSFSRGTDTQYF
V gene: TRBV28; J gene: TRBJ2-7; CDR3 protein: CASKSSYEQYF
V gene: TRBV6-1; J gene: TRBJ2-7; CDR3 protein: CASSEESGPTYEQYF
V gene: TRBV6-6; J gene: TRBJ2-7; CDR3 protein: CASSYGPSYEQYF
V gene: TRBV7-8; J gene: TRBJ2-1; CDR3 protein: CASSPWTSVRGVYNEQFF
V gene: TRBV30; J gene: TRBJ1-3; CDR3 protein: CAWSTGSNSGNTIYF
V gene: TRBV18; J gene: TRBJ2-5; CDR3 protein: CASSPGTQETQYF
V gene: TRBV30; J gene: TRBJ1-5; CDR3 protein: CAWSEYSNQPQHF
V gene: TRBV19; J gene: TRBJ2-5; CDR3 protein: CASSIGGQGWGQETQYF
V gene: TRBV7-8; J gene: TRBJ2-7; CDR3 protein: CASSLDDFRDGASDEQYF
V gene: TRBV27; J gene: TRBJ1-3; CDR3 protein: CASSLTLGSGNTIYF
V gene: TRBV6-6; J gene: TRBJ1-3; CDR3 protein: CASSSGGSGNTIYF
V gene: TRBV6-6; J gene: TRBJ1-1; CDR3 protein: CASEWGRGNTEAFF
V gene: TRBV7-9; J gene: TRBJ2-7; CDR3 protein: CASSLGDPRSSEQYF
V gene: TRBV4-1; J gene: TRBJ1-1; CDR3 protein: CASSQDRARANTEAFF
V gene: TRBV18; J gene: TRBJ2-7; CDR3 protein: CASSPPGGFVYEQYF
V gene: TRBV7-2; J gene: TRBJ2-2; CDR3 protein: CASSPQWGTDTGELFF
V gene: TRBV7-9; J gene: TRBJ2-5; CDR3 protein: CASAPRAGGFGETQYF
V gene: TRBV27; J gene: TRBJ2-4; CDR3 protein: CASSLTGGGPTKNIQYF
V gene: TRBV7-9; J gene: TRBJ2-2; CDR3 protein: CASSRWRGTGELFF
V gene: TRBV19; J gene: TRBJ2-7; CDR3 protein: CASSIVQGTTASYEQYF
V gene: TRBV9; J gene: TRBJ1-6; CDR3 protein: CASSLNWGGTILHF
V gene: TRBV11-2; J gene: TRBJ2-5; CDR3 protein: CASSSPGQGARRKTQYF
V gene: TRBV6-1; J gene: TRBJ1-5; CDR3 protein: CATRDYLGNQPQHF
V gene: TRBV7-3; J gene: TRBJ2-2; CDR3 protein: CASSRRAGGFGELFF